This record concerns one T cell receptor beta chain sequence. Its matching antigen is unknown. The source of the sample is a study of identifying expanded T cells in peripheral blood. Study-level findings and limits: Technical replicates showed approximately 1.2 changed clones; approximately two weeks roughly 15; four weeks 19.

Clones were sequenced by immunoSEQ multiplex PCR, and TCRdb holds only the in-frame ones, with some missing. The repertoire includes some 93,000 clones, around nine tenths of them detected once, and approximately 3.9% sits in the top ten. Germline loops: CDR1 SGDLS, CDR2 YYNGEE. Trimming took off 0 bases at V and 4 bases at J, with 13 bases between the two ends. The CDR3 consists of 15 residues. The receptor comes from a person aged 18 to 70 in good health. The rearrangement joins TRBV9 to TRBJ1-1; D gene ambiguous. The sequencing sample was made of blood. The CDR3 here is CASSVVARVSTEAFF. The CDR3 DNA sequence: TGTGCCAGCAGCGTAGTGGCAAGGGTTTCCACTGAAGCTTTCTTT.